Listed below are T cell receptor beta chains from one sample, sequenced in a study of CD8+CD57+ T cells in acquired aplastic anemia. TCRdb ran MiXCR on the reads and lists one entry per CDR3 protein. The sample includes roughly 500,000 distinct CDR3 sequences, around a third of them seen just once. Sequences were obtained from sorted CD4+, CD8+, or CD8+CD57+ T cells (not recorded which) from PBMCs. The receptors originated from a human donor with aplastic anemia. The CDR3 runs from the conserved cysteine through the conserved F or W. The order of the fields is D gene, J gene, clone size, V gene, CDR3 protein, CDR3 DNA. A D gene is named only where the DNA matches it firmly. Clone sizes are given selectively: once, few, many, or a class where the clone is expanded.

>NA|TRBJ1-5|NA|TRBV6-1
CASSDRQPNQPQHF
TGTGCCAGCAGTGATAGACAGCCCAATCAGCCCCAGCATTTT
>NA|TRBJ1-1|few|TRBV5-6
CASSLASGAGTEAFF
TGTGCCAGCAGCTTGGCTTCCGGCGCGGGCACTGAAGCTTTCTTT
>NA|TRBJ1-1|NA|TRBV19
CASSTKGGTTEAFF
TGTGCCAGTAGCACGAAGGGGGGGACCACTGAAGCTTTCTTT
>NA|TRBJ1-5|few|TRBV4-2
CASSQDGGGQPQHF
TGTGCCAGCAGCCAAGATGGGGGGGGTCAGCCCCAGCATTTT
>NA|TRBJ2-7|many|TRBV10-3
CAISELRGGGEQYF
TGTGCCATCAGTGAATTGAGGGGCGGCGGCGAGCAGTACTTC
>NA|TRBJ1-6|many|TRBV11-1
CASSLDRSSYNSPLHF
TGTGCCAGCAGCTTAGACAGGAGCTCCTATAATTCACCCCTCCACTTT
>NA|TRBJ2-3|NA|TRBV12-3/TRBV12-4
CASTIGAGSPTDTQYF
TGTGCCAGCACCATCGGGGCGGGGAGCCCCACAGATACGCAGTATTTT
>TRBD1|TRBJ2-1|NA|TRBV5-1
CASSLQAGQGGNEQFF
TGCGCCAGCAGCTTGCAGGCAGGACAGGGCGGGAATGAGCAGTTCTTC
>NA|TRBJ1-5|NA|TRBV6-2/TRBV6-3
CASSYIPQGPSNQPQHF
TGTGCCAGCAGTTATATCCCGCAAGGGCCCTCGAATCAGCCCCAGCATTTT
>NA|TRBJ1-6|many|TRBV4-3
CASSQDRGRRDSPLHF
TGCGCCAGCAGCCAAGATCGAGGACGGCGAGATTCACCCCTCCACTTT
>NA|TRBJ2-1|NA|TRBV6-1
CASKLARAASYNEQFF
TGTGCCAGCAAGCTTGCCCGGGCGGCATCCTACAATGAGCAGTTCTTC
>NA|TRBJ1-5|NA|TRBV12-3/TRBV12-4
CASSLSMGNQPQHF
TGTGCCAGCAGTTTATCTATGGGGAACCAGCCCCAGCATTTT
>NA|TRBJ2-2|NA|TRBV20-1
CSAIPPGSGELFF
TGCAGTGCCATTCCCCCAGGGTCCGGGGAGCTGTTTTTT
>NA|TRBJ2-3|few|TRBV20-1
CSARRAGAPDTQYF
TGCAGTGCCCGGAGGGCTGGGGCCCCAGATACGCAGTATTTT
>NA|TRBJ1-6|NA|TRBV6-1
CASRGAHHGARNSPLHF
TGTGCCAGCAGGGGGGCGCATCACGGGGCACGTAATTCACCCCTCCACTTT
>NA|TRBJ1-4|many|TRBV2
CASSENDAKLFF
TGTGCCAGCAGTGAAAACGACGCAAAACTGTTTTTT
>TRBD1|TRBJ1-1|few|TRBV7-3
CASSPNRGNTEAFF
TGTGCCAGCAGTCCGAACAGGGGGAACACTGAAGCTTTCTTT
>TRBD2|TRBJ2-7|NA|TRBV7-2
CASSSLGTSYEQYF
TGTGCCAGCAGCTCATTAGGGACTAGCTACGAGCAGTACTTC
>NA|TRBJ1-5|many|TRBV25-1
CASSEARVGQPQHF
TGTGCCAGCAGTGAAGCCCGGGTCGGTCAGCCCCAGCATTTT
>NA|TRBJ2-5|many|TRBV2
CASSSGLETQYF
TGTGCCAGCAGCTCAGGGTTAGAGACCCAGTACTTC
>TRBD2|TRBJ2-1|NA|TRBV11-2
CASSTSGTSGDNEQFF
TGTGCCAGCAGCACTTCCGGGACTAGCGGGGACAATGAGCAGTTCTTC
>NA|TRBJ1-1|NA|TRBV19
CASKPGINTEAFF
TGTGCCAGTAAACCGGGGATAAACACTGAAGCTTTCTTT
>NA|TRBJ1-3|few|TRBV7-2
CASSYERNSGNTIYF
TGTGCCAGCAGCTATGAGCGAAACTCTGGAAACACCATATATTTT
>NA|TRBJ1-5|many|TRBV20-1
CSASLSTGEQPQHF
TGCAGTGCTAGCCTGAGTACGGGGGAACAGCCCCAGCATTTT
>TRBD2|TRBJ2-7|NA|TRBV20-1
CSAGGLREWSYEQYF
TGCAGTGCGGGCGGCTTGCGGGAGTGGTCCTACGAGCAGTACTTC
>NA|TRBJ2-3|many|TRBV24-1
CAAGGTVGTDTQYF
TGTGCTGCTGGCGGGACAGTCGGCACAGATACGCAGTATTTT
>NA|TRBJ2-7|few|TRBV5-1
CASSDEPSSYEQYF
TGCGCCAGCAGCGATGAACCTTCATCCTACGAGCAGTACTTC
>TRBD2|TRBJ2-5|few|TRBV7-7
CASSLREGRETQYF
TGTGCTAGCAGCTTAAGGGAGGGTCGAGAGACCCAGTACTTC
>TRBD2|TRBJ2-5|NA|TRBV19
CASRTSGGRKYF
TGTGCCAGTAGGACTAGCGGGGGCCGGAAGTACTTC
>NA|TRBJ1-6|NA|TRBV7-9
CASSLRSVGESPLHF
TGTGCCAGCAGCTTGCGGTCGGTGGGTGAATCACCCCTCCACTTT
>NA|TRBJ1-1|NA|TRBV28
CASSAGVTEAFF
TGTGCCAGCAGTGCAGGGGTAACTGAAGCTTTCTTT
>NA|TRBJ1-3|NA|TRBV6-1
CASSEVLRGNTMYF
TGTGCCAGCAGTGAAGTCTTAAGGGGAAACACCATGTATTTT
>TRBD1|TRBJ2-7|many|TRBV20-1
CSVIEGGGVYEQYF
TGCAGTGTTATAGAAGGGGGCGGTGTTTACGAGCAGTACTTC
>NA|TRBJ2-3|NA|TRBV9
CASSKRPGGLTYTQYF
TGTGCCAGCAGTAAAAGACCAGGAGGTTTGACATATACGCAGTATTTT
>TRBD2|TRBJ2-2|NA|TRBV19
CASSLLGTSGSWVGELFF
TGTGCCAGTAGTCTCTTGGGGACTAGCGGGAGTTGGGTCGGGGAGCTGTTTTTT
>NA|TRBJ1-1|NA|TRBV29-1
CSVGGANTEAFF
TGCAGCGTTGGAGGGGCGAACACTGAAGCTTTCTTT
>NA|TRBJ2-5|many|TRBV19
CASSARPQGRETQYF
TGTGCCAGTAGTGCGCGACCACAGGGTAGAGAGACCCAGTACTTC
>NA|TRBJ2-1|few|TRBV20-1
CSASLANEQFF
TGCAGTGCCTCTTTAGCCAATGAGCAGTTCTTC
>NA|TRBJ1-5|NA|TRBV28
CASSFLSGNHQPQHF
TGTGCCAGCAGTTTCCTTTCGGGGAACCATCAGCCCCAGCATTTT
>NA|TRBJ1-5|many|TRBV10-2
CASTSSISVSNQPQHF
TGCGCCAGCACCTCGTCCATCTCAGTTAGCAATCAGCCCCAGCATTTT
>TRBD1|TRBJ2-7|NA|TRBV11-2
CASSRGRGTYEQYF
TGTGCCAGCAGCAGAGGCAGGGGGACCTACGAGCAGTACTTC
>NA|TRBJ2-5|NA|TRBV7-9
CASSRKGGGQETQYF
TGTGCCAGCAGCCGGAAGGGGGGGGGACAAGAGACCCAGTACTTC
>NA|TRBJ2-5|NA|TRBV25-1
CASSEGLMEEQETQYF
TGTGCCAGCAGTGAAGGTCTAATGGAGGAGCAAGAGACCCAGTACTTC
>TRBD2|TRBJ2-5|NA|TRBV10-1
CASSVGTSGSGQETQYF
TGCGCCAGCAGTGTAGGGACTAGCGGGAGCGGCCAAGAGACCCAGTACTTC
>NA|TRBJ1-2|many|TRBV19
CASSESAALYGYTF
TGTGCCAGTAGTGAGTCGGCAGCTCTCTATGGCTACACCTTC
>TRBD1|TRBJ1-1|many|TRBV19
CASSPTGYTEAFF
TGTGCCAGTAGTCCGACAGGGTACACTGAAGCTTTCTTT
>NA|TRBJ1-5|few|TRBV6-2/TRBV6-3
CASSNPPGQYQHF
TGTGCCAGCAGTAATCCCCCGGGGCAGTACCAGCATTTT
>NA|TRBJ2-1|NA|TRBV30
CAWSVLAGKGGSEQFF
TGTGCCTGGAGTGTACTCGCGGGAAAGGGGGGCAGTGAGCAGTTCTTC
>NA|TRBJ2-7|NA|TRBV19
CASSLPLGYGYEQYF
TGTGCCAGTAGCCTCCCGCTGGGGTATGGCTACGAGCAGTACTTC
>TRBD1|TRBJ1-1|many|TRBV15
CATSNYRGTEMNTEAFF
TGTGCCACCAGCAACTACCGGGGGACAGAGATGAACACTGAAGCTTTCTTT
>NA|TRBJ1-1|NA|TRBV6-5
CASSASNRDAFF
TGTGCCAGCAGTGCCTCTAACCGGGACGCTTTCTTT
>TRBD2|TRBJ2-7|many|TRBV5-1
CASSLQASGYYEQYF
TGCGCCAGCAGCTTGCAAGCTAGCGGGTACTACGAGCAGTACTTC
>NA|TRBJ1-1|many|TRBV29-1
CSATARGNTEAFF
TGCAGCGCAACGGCTCGGGGGAACACTGAAGCTTTCTTT
>TRBD1|TRBJ1-1|few|TRBV9
CASSALGQGANTEAFF
TGTGCCAGCAGCGCCCTCGGACAGGGGGCGAACACTGAAGCTTTCTTT